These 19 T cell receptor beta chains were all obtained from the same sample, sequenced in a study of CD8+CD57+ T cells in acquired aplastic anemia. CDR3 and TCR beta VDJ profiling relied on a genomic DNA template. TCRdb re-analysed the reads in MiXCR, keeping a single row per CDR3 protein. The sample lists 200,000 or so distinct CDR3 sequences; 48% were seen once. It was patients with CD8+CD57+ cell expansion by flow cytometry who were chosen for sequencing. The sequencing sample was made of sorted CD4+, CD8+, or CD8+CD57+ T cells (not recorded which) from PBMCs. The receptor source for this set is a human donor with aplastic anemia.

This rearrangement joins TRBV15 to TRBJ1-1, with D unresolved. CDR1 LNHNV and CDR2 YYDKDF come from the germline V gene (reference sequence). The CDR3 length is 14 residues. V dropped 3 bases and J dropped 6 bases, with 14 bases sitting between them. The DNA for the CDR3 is TGTGCCACCAGCAGTTACAGTGGGAATGCTGAAGCTTTCTTT. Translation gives CATSSYSGNAEAFF.

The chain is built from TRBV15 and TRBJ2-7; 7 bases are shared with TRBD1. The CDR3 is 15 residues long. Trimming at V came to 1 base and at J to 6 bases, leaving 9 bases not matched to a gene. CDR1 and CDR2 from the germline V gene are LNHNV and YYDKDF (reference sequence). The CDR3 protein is CATSRGSDRVGEQYF. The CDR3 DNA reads TGTGCCACCAGCAGAGGATCCGACAGGGTGGGCGAGCAGTACTTC.

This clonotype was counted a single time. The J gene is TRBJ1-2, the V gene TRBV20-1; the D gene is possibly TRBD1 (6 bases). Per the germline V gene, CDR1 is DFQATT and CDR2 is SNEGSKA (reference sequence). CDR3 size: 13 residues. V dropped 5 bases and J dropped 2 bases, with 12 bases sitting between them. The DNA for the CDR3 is TGCAGTGCTCCAGGGGCGCCCAACTATGGCTACACCTTC. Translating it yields CSAPGAPNYGYTF.

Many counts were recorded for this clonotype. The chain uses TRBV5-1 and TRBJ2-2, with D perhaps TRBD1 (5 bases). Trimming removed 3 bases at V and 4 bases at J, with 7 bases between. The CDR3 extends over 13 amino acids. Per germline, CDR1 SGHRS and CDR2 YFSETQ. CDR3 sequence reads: CASSSRVTGELFF. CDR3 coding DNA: TGCGCCAGCAGCTCCAGGGTCACCGGGGAGCTGTTTTTT.

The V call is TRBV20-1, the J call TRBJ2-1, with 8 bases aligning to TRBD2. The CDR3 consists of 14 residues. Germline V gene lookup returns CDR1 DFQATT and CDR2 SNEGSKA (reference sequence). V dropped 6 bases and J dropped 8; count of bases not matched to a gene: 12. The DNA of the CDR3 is TGCAGTGCCCGGGGGGGTACCCTCCTATATGAGCAGTTCTTC. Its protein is CSARGGTLLYEQFF.

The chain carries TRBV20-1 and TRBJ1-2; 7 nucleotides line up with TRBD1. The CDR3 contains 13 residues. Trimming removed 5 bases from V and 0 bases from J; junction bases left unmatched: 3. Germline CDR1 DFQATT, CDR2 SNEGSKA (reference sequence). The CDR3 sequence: CSAPDRSNYGYTF. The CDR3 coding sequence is TGCAGTGCTCCGGACAGGTCTAACTATGGCTACACCTTC.

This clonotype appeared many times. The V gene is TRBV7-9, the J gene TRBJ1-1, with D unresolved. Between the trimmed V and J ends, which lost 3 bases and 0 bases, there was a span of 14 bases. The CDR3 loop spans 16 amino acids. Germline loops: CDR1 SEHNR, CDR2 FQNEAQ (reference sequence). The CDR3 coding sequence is TGTGCCAGCAGCTTTTGGGTTAGGGTCTTGAACACTGAAGCTTTCTTT. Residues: CASSFWVRVLNTEAFF.

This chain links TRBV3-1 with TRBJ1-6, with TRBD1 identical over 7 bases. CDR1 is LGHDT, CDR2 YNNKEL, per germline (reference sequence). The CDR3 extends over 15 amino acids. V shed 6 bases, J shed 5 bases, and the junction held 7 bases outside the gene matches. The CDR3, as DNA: TGTGCCAGCAGATCAATGGGACAGCATAATTCACCCCTCCACTTT. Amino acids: CASRSMGQHNSPLHF. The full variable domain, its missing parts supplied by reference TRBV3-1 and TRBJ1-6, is DTAVSQTPKYLVTQMGNDKSIKCEQNLGHDTMYWYKQDSKKFLKIMFSYNNKELIINETVPNRFSPKSPDKAHLNLHINSLELGDSAVYFCASRSMGQHNSPLHFGNGTRLTVT.

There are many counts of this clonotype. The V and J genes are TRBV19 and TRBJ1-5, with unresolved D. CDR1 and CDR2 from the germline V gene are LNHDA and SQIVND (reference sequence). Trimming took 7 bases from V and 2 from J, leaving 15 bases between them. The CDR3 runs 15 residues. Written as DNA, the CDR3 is TGTGCCAGTAATGACCGGTGGGGAGGCAATCAGCCCCAGCATTTT. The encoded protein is CASNDRWGGNQPQHF.

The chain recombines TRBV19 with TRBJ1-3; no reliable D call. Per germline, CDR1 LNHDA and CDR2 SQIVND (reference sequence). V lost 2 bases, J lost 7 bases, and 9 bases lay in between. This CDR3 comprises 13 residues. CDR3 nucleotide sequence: TGTGCCAGTAGTATACGGGCGGGGAACACCATATATTTT. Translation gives CASSIRAGNTIYF.

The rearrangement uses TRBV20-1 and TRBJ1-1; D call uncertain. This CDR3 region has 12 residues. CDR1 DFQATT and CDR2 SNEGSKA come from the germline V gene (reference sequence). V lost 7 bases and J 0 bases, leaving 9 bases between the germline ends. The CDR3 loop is CSGSGMNTEAFF. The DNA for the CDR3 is TGCAGTGGAAGCGGGATGAACACTGAAGCTTTCTTT.

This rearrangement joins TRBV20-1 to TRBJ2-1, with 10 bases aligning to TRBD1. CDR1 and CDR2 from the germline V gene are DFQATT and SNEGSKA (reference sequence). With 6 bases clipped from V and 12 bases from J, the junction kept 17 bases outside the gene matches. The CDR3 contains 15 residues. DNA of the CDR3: TGCAGTGCCGGGGGGCGGCGGGACAGGGGAAGATGGCAGTTCTTC. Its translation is CSAGGRRDRGRWQFF.

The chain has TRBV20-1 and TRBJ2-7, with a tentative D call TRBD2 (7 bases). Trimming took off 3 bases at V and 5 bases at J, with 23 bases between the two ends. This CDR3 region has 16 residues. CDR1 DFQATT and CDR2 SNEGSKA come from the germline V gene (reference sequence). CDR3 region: CSASARGGGRLDEQYF. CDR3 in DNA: TGCAGTGCTAGTGCGAGGGGGGGCGGGAGACTCGACGAGCAGTACTTC.

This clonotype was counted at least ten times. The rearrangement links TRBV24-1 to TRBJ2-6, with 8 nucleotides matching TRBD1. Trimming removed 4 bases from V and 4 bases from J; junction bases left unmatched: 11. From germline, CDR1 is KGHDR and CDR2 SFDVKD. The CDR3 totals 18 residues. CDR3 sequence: CATSESFRGLGGANVLTF. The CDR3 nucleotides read TGTGCCACCAGTGAGTCGTTCAGGGGGCTAGGAGGGGCCAACGTCCTGACTTTC.

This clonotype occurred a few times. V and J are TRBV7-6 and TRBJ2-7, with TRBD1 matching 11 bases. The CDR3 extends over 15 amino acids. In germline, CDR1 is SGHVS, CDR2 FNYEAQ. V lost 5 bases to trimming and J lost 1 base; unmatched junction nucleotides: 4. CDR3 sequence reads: CASSLGDRGSYEQYF. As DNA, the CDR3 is TGTGCCAGCAGCCTAGGGGACAGGGGGTCCTACGAGCAGTACTTC.

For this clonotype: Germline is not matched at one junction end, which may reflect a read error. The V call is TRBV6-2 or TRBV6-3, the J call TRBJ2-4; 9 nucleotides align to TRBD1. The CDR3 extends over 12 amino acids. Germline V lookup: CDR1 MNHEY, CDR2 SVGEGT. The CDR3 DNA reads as TGTGCCAGCAGTTCACCGGGACAGGGCCCTCTCTTC. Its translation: CASSSPGQGPLF.

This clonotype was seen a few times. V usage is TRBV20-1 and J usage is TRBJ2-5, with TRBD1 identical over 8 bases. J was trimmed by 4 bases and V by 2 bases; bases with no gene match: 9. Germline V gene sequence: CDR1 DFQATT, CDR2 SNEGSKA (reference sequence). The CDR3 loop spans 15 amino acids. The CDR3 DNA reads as TGCAGTGCTAGATTGGACCAGGGGGCACGAGAGACCCAGTACTTC. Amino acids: CSARLDQGARETQYF.

This CDR3 is CASSYETSGRVGYNEQFF. The CDR3 region has the DNA TGTGCCAGCAGTTACGAGACTAGCGGGAGGGTAGGCTACAATGAGCAGTTCTTC. The gene calls are TRBV6-2 or TRBV6-3 and TRBJ2-1; 14 bases are shared with TRBD2. The CDR3 consists of 18 residues. The germline V gene encodes CDR1 MNHEY and CDR2 SVGEGT. The trim removed 2 bases at V and 3 bases at J, leaving 6 bases unmatched.

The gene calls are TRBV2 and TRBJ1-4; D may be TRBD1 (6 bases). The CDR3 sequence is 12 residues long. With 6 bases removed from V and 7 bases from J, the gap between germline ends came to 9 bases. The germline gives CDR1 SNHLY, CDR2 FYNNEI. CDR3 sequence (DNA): TGTGCCAGCAGGATAGGGGGTGAAAAACTGTTTTTT. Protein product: CASRIGGEKLFF.